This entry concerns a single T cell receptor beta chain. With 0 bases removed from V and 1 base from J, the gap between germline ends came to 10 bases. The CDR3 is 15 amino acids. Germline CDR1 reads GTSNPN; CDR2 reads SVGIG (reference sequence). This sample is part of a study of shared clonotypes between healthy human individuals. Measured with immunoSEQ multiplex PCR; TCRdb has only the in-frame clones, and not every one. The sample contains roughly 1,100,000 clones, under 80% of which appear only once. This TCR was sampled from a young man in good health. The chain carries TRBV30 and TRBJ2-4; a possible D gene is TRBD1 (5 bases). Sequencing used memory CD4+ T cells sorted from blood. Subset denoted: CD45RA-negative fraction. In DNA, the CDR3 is TGTGCCTGGAGTGTAGGGTCAGGGGCCAAAAACATTCAGTACTTC. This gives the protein CAWSVGSGAKNIQYF.